A single TCR beta chain is shown here with its context. The antigen is undetermined. One entry per CDR3 protein, without DNA, is what TCRdb gives after re-calling the 5' RACE reads. The sample includes more than 300,000 distinct CDR3 sequences. These data originate in a study of monozygotic twins with inflammatory bowel disease. Overall study findings and caveats: Those with IBD had lower TCRbeta diversity (inverse Simpson) than their healthy co-twins did.

The TCR sequence derives from a human donor with ulcerative colitis or Crohn's disease, or a healthy co-twin of an affected twin (not recorded which). The sequenced material came from blood.

The CDR3: CASSNRGQEAFF. The rearrangement joins TRBV7-3 to TRBJ1-1; the D call of TRBD1 rests on TCRdb alone, since no DNA is present to check it. Per germline, CDR1 SGHTA and CDR2 FQGTGA. CDR3 size: 12 residues.